Listed below are T cell receptor beta chains from one sample, sequenced in a study of metastatic and nonmetastatic thyroid tumors. TCRdb re-analyzed the PCR reads through MiXCR. The sample records about 26,000 clones, about a quarter being singletons. Material: blood. The receptors were gathered from a female donor with papillary thyroid cancer or a benign thyroid nodule (not recorded which). Some clones in this sample may be carry-over from other donors' samples. Each CDR3 is given with its conserved first and last residue. D genes are given only for firm matches. Clone sizes are given selectively: once, few, many, or a class where the clone is expanded.

J	V	D	size	CDR3	DNA
TRBJ1-1	TRBV6-2/TRBV6-3	-	-	CASYLPSGTEAFF	TGTGCCAGCTATTTACCATCTGGGACTGAAGCTTTCTTT
TRBJ2-7	TRBV10-2	-	-	CASSVGQYEQYF	TGCGCCAGCAGCGTGGGCCAGTACGAGCAGTACTTC
TRBJ1-5	TRBV28	-	medium-sized	CASRRGGPQPQHF	TGTGCCAGCAGGAGGGGGGGCCCTCAGCCCCAGCATTTT
TRBJ1-2	TRBV20-1	-	-	CSAISPGLVTGPYGYTF	TGCAGTGCTATATCCCCTGGATTAGTCACAGGACCCTATGGCTACACCTTC
TRBJ2-7	TRBV6-5	TRBD1	medium-sized	CASKRAGTGVAGSSYEQYF	TGTGCCAGCAAGAGGGCCGGGACAGGGGTCGCGGGTTCCTCCTACGAGCAGTACTTC
TRBJ1-5	TRBV12-3/TRBV12-4	-	few	CASKGDSGQPQHF	TGTGCCAGCAAGGGGGACTCGGGTCAGCCCCAGCATTTT
TRBJ2-5	TRBV15	TRBD1	-	CATSTPGTEETQYF	TGTGCCACCAGCACCCCCGGGACAGAAGAGACCCAGTACTTC
TRBJ2-2	TRBV30	-	medium-sized	CAWRVQPNTGELFF	TGTGCCTGGAGGGTACAGCCGAACACCGGGGAGCTGTTTTTT
TRBJ2-5	TRBV2	-	once	CASSELPQVETQYF	TGTGCCAGCAGTGAACTGCCCCAGGTAGAGACCCAGTACTTC
TRBJ2-7	TRBV4-2	TRBD2	-	CASSQDPDSGTLYEKYF	TGTGCCAGCAGCCAAGATCCCGATAGCGGGACCTTATACGAGAAGTACTTC
TRBJ1-2	TRBV19	-	medium-sized	CASSIVDAPQLF	TGTGCCAGTAGTATCGTGGACGCTCCGCAGCTTTTC
TRBJ1-6	TRBV4-1	-	few	CASSQETSYNSPLHF	TGCGCCAGCAGCCAAGAGACCTCCTATAATTCACCCCTCCACTTT
TRBJ2-5	TRBV6-1	TRBD1	few	CASSSGDRSRETQYF	TGTGCCAGCAGTAGTGGGGACAGGAGTCGAGAGACCCAGTACTTC
TRBJ2-2	TRBV7-2	-	-	CASSLERMSGELFF	TGTGCCAGCAGCTTAGAGCGGATGTCCGGGGAGCTGTTTTTT
TRBJ1-1	TRBV12-3/TRBV12-4	-	few	CASIRVPIGEAFF	TGTGCCAGCATACGGGTCCCCATAGGGGAAGCTTTCTTT
TRBJ2-1	TRBV11-1	TRBD2	-	CASSFGLAGVDEQFF	TGTGCCAGCAGCTTTGGACTAGCGGGAGTTGATGAGCAGTTCTTC
TRBJ1-1	TRBV6-8	-	many	CASSYPGSDDNTEAFF	TGTGCCAGCAGTTACCCCGGCAGTGACGACAACACTGAAGCTTTCTTT
TRBJ1-2	TRBV6-2/TRBV6-3	-	-	CASSYEWRATYGYTF	TGTGCCAGCAGTTACGAGTGGAGGGCTACCTATGGCTACACCTTC
TRBJ2-1	TRBV28	-	few	CASSPLAASSYNGQFF	TGTGCCAGCAGCCCCTTAGCGGCAAGCTCCTACAATGGGCAGTTCTTC
TRBJ2-3	TRBV11-2	TRBD2	-	CASSPGIAGRTDTQYF	TGTGCCAGCAGTCCAGGAATAGCGGGTAGAACAGATACGCAGTATTTT
TRBJ2-5	TRBV9	TRBD2	-	CASSEGLRLAVVKETQYF	TGTGCCAGCAGCGAGGGTCTCCGACTAGCGGTAGTGAAAGAGACCCAGTACTTC
TRBJ2-7	TRBV12-3/TRBV12-4	TRBD1	-	CASIPGTGAYEQYF	TGTGCTAGCATTCCGGGGACAGGGGCCTACGAGCAGTACTTC
TRBJ1-1	TRBV5-1	-	-	CASILGRWNTESFF	TGCGCCAGCATCTTGGGCAGATGGAACACTGAATCTTTCTTT
TRBJ2-7	TRBV12-3/TRBV12-4	TRBD1	-	CASSIGQGRGYEQYF	TGTGCCAGCAGTATAGGACAGGGAAGGGGGTACGAGCAGTACTTC
TRBJ1-5	TRBV6-1	-	medium-sized	CASSTYTGNQPQHF	TGTGCCAGCAGTACATACACAGGCAATCAGCCCCAGCATTTT
TRBJ2-2	TRBV19	TRBD1	few	CASSPYRDRGDGELFF	TGTGCCAGTAGTCCTTACCGGGACAGGGGTGACGGGGAGCTGTTTTTT
TRBJ2-2	TRBV2	-	few	CASRLQGNTGELFF	TGTGCCAGCAGGTTACAGGGGAACACCGGGGAGCTGTTTTTT
TRBJ2-1	TRBV11-2	-	-	CASSFSGQITYNEQFF	TGTGCCAGCAGCTTCTCGGGACAAATAACCTACAATGAGCAGTTCTTC
TRBJ2-7	TRBV6-1	TRBD2	few	CASGAEAGLAYEQYF	TGTGCCAGCGGGGCGGAAGCGGGACTAGCCTACGAGCAGTACTTC
TRBJ1-2	TRBV27	TRBD1	-	CASINLQGLRDGYTF	TGTGCCAGCATAAACCTACAGGGGCTTAGGGATGGCTACACCTTC